Each of the 10 T cell receptor beta chains below was sequenced from the same sample in a study of OX40 agonist ivuxolimab in advanced cancers. TCRdb's copy holds only in-frame clones and misses some; the assay was immunoSEQ multiplex PCR. Of around 64,000 clones in the sample, approximately 88% were seen once. The sample consisted of CD4+ or CD8+ T cells sorted from blood, taken in a trial of the OX40 agonist ivuxolimab. The receptors come from an adult with an advanced solid tumor such as melanoma, head and neck, liver or kidney cancer.

This chain uses TRBV5-6 with TRBJ1-4; D is uncertain. Germline-derived CDR1 and CDR2 are SGHDT and YYEEEE. The CDR3 contains 15 residues. The ends were cut back, 0 bases at V and 8 bases at J, with 14 bases in the middle. The CDR3 DNA follows: TGTGCCAGCAGCTTGGTTTCCGGGCGGGAGGAAAAACTGTTTTTT. Translated: CASSLVSGREEKLFF.

The chain combines TRBV6-1 with TRBJ2-5, with D possibly being TRBD1 or TRBD2 (6 bases each). Germline V gene data show CDR1 as MNHNS and CDR2 as SASEGT. Trimming removed 6 bases at V and 5 bases at J, with 13 bases between. The CDR3 extends over 13 amino acids. The CDR3 bases are TGTGCCAGCAGGCCGGGGGCTGCCGAGACCCAGTACTTC. It translates to CASRPGAAETQYF.

The rearrangement uses TRBV6-5 and TRBJ1-1, with D maybe TRBD1 (5 bases). The CDR3 is 15 residues long. Germline V gene data show CDR1 as MNHEY and CDR2 as SVGAGI. Trimming took off 0 bases at V and 2 bases at J, with 10 bases between the two ends. The CDR3 region is CASSYSQGINTEAFF. DNA of the CDR3: TGTGCCAGCAGTTACTCGCAGGGAATCAACACTGAAGCTTTCTTT.

This sequence joins TRBV4-1 and TRBJ1-1, with D unclear. This CDR3 contains 15 residues. Germline CDR1 and CDR2: MGHRA and YSYEKL. V lost 1 base and J 0 bases, leaving 9 bases between the germline ends. The chain's CDR3 is CASSQVATLNTEAFF. In DNA, the CDR3 is TGCGCCAGCAGCCAAGTCGCGACACTGAACACTGAAGCTTTCTTT.

The genes are TRBV6-5 and TRBJ2-7; weak D call: TRBD2 (6 bases). Per germline, CDR1 MNHEY and CDR2 SVGAGI. The CDR3 contains 14 residues. Deletions cut 5 bases from V and 6 bases from J, with 17 bases between. CDR3 amino acids: CASSETSNSPEQYF. The CDR3 DNA sequence: TGTGCCAGCAGTGAGACTAGTAATTCCCCCGAGCAGTACTTC.

This rearrangement joins TRBV18 to TRBJ2-3; unclear D gene. The V gene lost 1 base and the J gene lost 3 bases, with 8 bases spanning the gap. Germline values: CDR1 KGHSH, CDR2 LQKENI. CDR3 length equals 14 residues. Here the CDR3 reads CASSPRASTDTQYF. In DNA form, the CDR3 reads TGTGCCAGCTCACCACGGGCTAGTACAGATACGCAGTATTTT.

This clone was seen just once. The V call is TRBV30, the J call TRBJ2-7, with 13 nucleotides matching TRBD2. Germline CDR1 GTSNPN, CDR2 SVGIG (reference sequence). Unmatched junction bases numbered 8, after V lost 7 bases and J lost 5 bases. The CDR3 has 14 amino acids. The CDR3 is CAFGGLAGVHEQYF. CDR3 nucleotide sequence: TGTGCCTTCGGAGGACTAGCGGGAGTCCACGAGCAGTACTTC.

CDR3 sequence: CASSYQGGYGYTF. DNA for the CDR3: TGTGCCAGCAGCTACCAGGGAGGATATGGCTACACCTTC. This sequence joins TRBV2 and TRBJ1-2; TRBD1 might be the D (5 bases). V lost 6 bases to trimming and J lost 5 bases, with 13 bases between them. This CDR3 has 13 amino acids. CDR1 is SNHLY, CDR2 FYNNEI, per germline.

The rearrangement joins TRBV11-1 to TRBJ2-1, with 12 positions matching TRBD2. CDR1 and CDR2 from the germline V gene are SGHAT and FQDESV (reference sequence). The trim removed 5 bases at V and 10 bases at J, leaving 15 bases unmatched. This CDR3 region has 17 residues. CDR3 in DNA: TGTGCCAGCAGCGGCCTCCCTCCTAGCGGGAGGGCCAACGAGCAGTTCTTC. Protein product: CASSGLPPSGRANEQFF.

The J gene is TRBJ2-3, the V gene TRBV11-1; 9 bases line up with TRBD1. V lost 5 bases and J lost 1; bases outside the gene matches: 10. This CDR3 has 17 residues. CDR1 and CDR2 (germline): SGHAT, FQDESV (reference sequence). The CDR3 sequence: CASSLWTGEGGTDTQYF. CDR3 DNA sequence: TGTGCCAGCAGCCTTTGGACAGGGGAGGGTGGCACAGATACGCAGTATTTT.